This T cell receptor (beta chain) was sequenced for a study of OX40 agonist ivuxolimab in advanced cancers. This CDR3 has 15 amino acids. Germline CDR1 is MDHEN and CDR2 is SYDVKM. Deletions cut 2 bases from V and 0 bases from J, with 8 bases between. Libraries were prepared by immunoSEQ multiplex PCR; TCRdb keeps only in-frame clonotypes and omits some of them. Of over 50,000 clones in the sample, about 89% are singletons; the top ten hold 15% to 20%. The chain has TRBV28 and TRBJ2-1; D is undetermined. This sequence was found in an adult with an advanced solid tumor such as melanoma, head and neck, liver or kidney cancer. This specimen was CD4+ or CD8+ T cells sorted from blood, taken in a trial of the OX40 agonist ivuxolimab. The CDR3 loop is CASSLSASSYNEQFF. The CDR3 DNA sequence: TGTGCCAGCAGTTTAAGCGCAAGCTCCTACAATGAGCAGTTCTTC.